A selection of T cell receptor beta chains follows, all from one sample in a study of a mutant IDH1 vaccine in newly diagnosed glioma. Assay: immunoSEQ multiplex PCR; the TCRdb copy retains only in-frame clones and omits some. The sample lists about 62,000 clones; approximately 91% were seen once. No antigen has been assigned to these receptors. This specimen was PBMCs, taken from a glioma patient whose treatment included an IDH1 peptide vaccine. The receptors were gathered from a man aged 35 to 55 with glioma. The CDR3 runs from the conserved cysteine through the conserved F or W. The D gene is left open where the match is weak. Clone size is not always given. Where it is, it says once, few, many or a class for expanded clones.

abundance	len	d_gene	v_gene	j_gene	CDR3aa	CDR3nt
once	11	.	TRBV2	TRBJ1-3	CASSEWNTIYF	TGTGCCAGCAGTGAATGGAACACCATATATTTT
once	14	.	TRBV7-9	TRBJ2-7	CASSPRGLSYEQYF	TGTGCCAGCAGCCCGAGGGGTCTTTCCTACGAGCAGTACTTC
.	13	.	TRBV7-7	TRBJ1-1	CASSQNSNTEAFF	TGTGCTAGCAGCCAAAATTCGAACACTGAAGCTTTCTTT
.	14	.	TRBV29-1	TRBJ2-2	CSVGEGRGTGELFF	TGCAGCGTTGGGGAGGGCAGGGGCACCGGGGAGCTGTTTTTT
.	14	.	TRBV7-9	TRBJ2-1	CASSPSDRINEQFF	TGTGCCAGCAGCCCCTCAGACAGGATAAATGAGCAGTTCTTC
.	16	TRBD2	TRBV5-1	TRBJ2-1	CASSPWGEAGEFEQFF	TGCGCCAGCAGCCCCTGGGGGGAAGCGGGAGAGTTTGAGCAGTTCTTC
few	17	TRBD2	TRBV2	TRBJ2-2	CASNEGLAGGNTGELFF	TGTGCCAGCAATGAGGGACTAGCGGGGGGGAACACCGGGGAGCTGTTTTTT
.	11	.	TRBV20-1	TRBJ1-2	CSPRVRDGYTF	TGCAGCCCCCGGGTGAGGGATGGCTACACCTTC
.	16	TRBD2	TRBV14	TRBJ2-3	CASSQPGTIPEDTQYF	TGTGCCAGCAGCCAACCCGGGACTATCCCCGAAGATACGCAGTATTTT
.	15	.	TRBV5-5	TRBJ1-5	CASSLEGRGDQPQHF	TGTGCCAGCAGCTTGGAGGGTAGGGGGGATCAGCCCCAGCATTTT
few	14	.	TRBV7-2	TRBJ2-1	CASSQRTLVNEQFF	TGTGCCAGCAGCCAGAGGACTTTGGTAAACGAGCAGTTCTTC
.	15	TRBD2	TRBV7-2	TRBJ2-3	CASSLKREGTDTQYF	TGTGCCAGCAGTCTAAAGCGGGAGGGCACAGATACGCAGTATTTT
.	15	TRBD1	TRBV6-6	TRBJ1-5	CASSYGTGGNQPQHF	TGTGCCAGCAGTTACGGGACAGGGGGGAATCAGCCCCAGCATTTT
few	16	TRBD1	TRBV6-5	TRBJ1-3	CASSYLPTGAGNTIYF	TGTGCCAGCAGTTACCTTCCGACAGGGGCTGGAAACACCATATATTTT
.	11	.	TRBV20-1	TRBJ1-1	CSVRMNTEAFF	TGCAGTGTAAGGATGAACACTGAAGCTTTCTTT
.	15	.	TRBV29-1	TRBJ1-2	CSVGDTFGVNYGYTF	TGCAGCGTTGGAGACACATTTGGCGTTAACTATGGCTACACCTTC
.	13	TRBD1	TRBV5-1	TRBJ2-7	CASRRTGGYEQYF	TGCGCCAGCCGAAGAACAGGGGGCTACGAGCAGTACTTC
.	15	TRBD1	TRBV11-1	TRBJ2-2	CASSQQGSGTGELFF	TGTGCCAGCAGCCAACAGGGGAGTGGCACCGGGGAGCTGTTTTTT
.	14	.	TRBV7-6	TRBJ1-3	CASSLGQGGNTIYF	TGTGCCAGCAGCTTAGGTCAGGGAGGAAACACCATATATTTT
.	16	.	TRBV19	TRBJ2-2	CASSIYAGVDTGELFF	TGTGCCAGTAGTATATATGCAGGGGTTGACACCGGGGAGCTGTTTTTT
.	16	.	TRBV5-8	TRBJ1-2	CASSLWPKGRSYGYTF	TGTGCCAGCAGCTTGTGGCCCAAGGGGCGATCCTATGGCTACACCTTC
.	13	.	TRBV5-4	TRBJ1-4	CASSLEPNEKLFF	TGTGCCAGCAGCTTGGAGCCAAATGAAAAACTGTTTTTT
.	15	.	TRBV28	TRBJ2-4	CASSLSRLAKNIQYF	TGTGCCAGCAGTTTATCACGTCTAGCCAAAAACATTCAGTACTTC
.	15	.	TRBV5-1	TRBJ1-4	CASSLEAGFNEKLFF	TGCGCCAGCAGCTTGGAGGCAGGGTTTAATGAAAAACTGTTTTTT
.	17	TRBD2	TRBV7-8	TRBJ2-5	CASSLGLAGEIQETQYF	TGTGCCAGCAGCTTAGGGCTAGCGGGAGAAATCCAAGAGACCCAGTACTTC
medium-sized	17	TRBD2	TRBV4-3	TRBJ2-6	CASSQGTSSSGANVLTF	TGCGCCAGCAGCCAAGGGACTAGCAGCTCTGGGGCCAACGTCCTGACTTTC
.	13	.	TRBV5-4	TRBJ1-2	CASSLARERGYTF	TGTGCCAGCAGCTTGGCCCGGGAGAGGGGCTACACCTTC
.	14	TRBD1	TRBV5-1	TRBJ1-6	CASSLPTGDSPLHF	TGCGCCAGCAGCCTCCCTACAGGGGATTCACCCCTCCACTTT
.	15	.	TRBV27	TRBJ1-3	CASSLGNVPGNTIYF	TGTGCCAGCAGTTTGGGGAACGTCCCTGGAAACACCATATATTTT
.	14	TRBD2	TRBV5-4	TRBJ2-5	CASSLGTSGETQYF	TGTGCCAGCAGCTTGGGGACTAGCGGAGAGACCCAGTACTTC
.	15	.	TRBV19	TRBJ1-3	CASKSPGGSGNTIYF	TGTGCCAGTAAGAGCCCGGGGGGGTCCGGAAACACCATATATTTT
.	15	TRBD1	TRBV6-6	TRBJ1-3	CASQLYRGSGNTIYF	TGTGCCAGCCAACTGTACAGGGGGTCTGGAAACACCATATATTTT
.	13	.	TRBV5-1	TRBJ1-1	CASTLPGSRGAFF	TGCGCCAGCACCTTACCCGGGTCCCGAGGAGCTTTCTTT
.	18	TRBD1	TRBV28	TRBJ1-5	CASSLQQYRGIRNQPQHF	TGTGCCAGCAGTTTACAGCAGTACAGGGGAATAAGGAATCAGCCCCAGCATTTT
.	16	.	TRBV7-2	TRBJ1-3	CASSLVRTTSGNTIYF	TGTGCCAGCAGCTTAGTTCGGACCACCTCTGGAAACACCATATATTTT
.	13	TRBD1	TRBV6-1	TRBJ2-7	CASSMDRASEQYF	TGTGCCAGCAGTATGGACAGGGCCAGTGAGCAGTACTTC
.	20	TRBD2	TRBV7-6	TRBJ2-3	CASSLVPGLAGGSYTDTQYF	TGTGCCAGCAGCTTAGTCCCGGGACTAGCGGGGGGCTCATACACAGATACGCAGTATTTT
.	15	.	TRBV7-6	TRBJ2-1	CASSSAPGLGNEQFF	TGTGCCAGCAGCTCTGCTCCGGGACTCGGCAATGAGCAGTTCTTC
once	13	TRBD1	TRBV19	TRBJ1-2	CASSMGQGAGYTF	TGTGCCAGTAGTATGGGCCAGGGGGCAGGCTACACCTTC
.	15	TRBD1	TRBV7-8	TRBJ1-4	CASSFWTGGNEKLFF	TGTGCCAGCAGCTTTTGGACAGGGGGGAATGAAAAACTGTTTTTT
.	12	.	TRBV27	TRBJ2-2	CASSLLGGELFF	TGTGCCAGCAGTTTATTGGGCGGGGAGCTGTTTTTT
.	13	.	TRBV25-1	TRBJ1-1	CASSEGMGRDAFF	TGTGCCAGCAGTGAGGGGATGGGCAGGGACGCTTTCTTT
.	16	.	TRBV6-6	TRBJ2-1	CASSPLGGGSYNEQFF	TGTGCCAGCAGTCCCCTGGGAGGGGGCTCCTACAATGAGCAGTTCTTC
.	18	TRBD1	TRBV4-3	TRBJ1-1	CASSPTTGTGAPKTEAFF	TGCGCCAGCAGCCCGACCACCGGGACAGGGGCACCGAAAACTGAAGCTTTCTTT
.	13	.	TRBV11-2	TRBJ1-5	CASSLDGNQPQHF	TGTGCCAGCAGCTTAGACGGTAATCAGCCCCAGCATTTT
.	12	.	TRBV4-1	TRBJ2-5	CASSQDLQTQYF	TGCGCCAGCAGCCAAGACCTGCAGACCCAGTACTTC